Listed below are T cell receptor beta chains from one sample, sequenced in a study of cytomegalovirus exposure and HLA in healthy donors. Profiled with immunoSEQ multiplex PCR; TCRdb holds only in-frame clones, not every one. The table shows about 220,000 clones, with roughly 79% occurring only once. Sequencing input: PBMCs. The source of these receptors is a male donor in good health and CMV-seronegative. CDR3s leave out the opening cysteine and the closing phenylalanine or tryptophan. Clone size, where shown, is once, few, many, or a class for clones that have expanded.

size	V	CDR3
NA	TRBV7-3	ASSLVRAGELF
NA	TRBV6-1	ASSRGPRGGNEQF
NA	TRBV11-2	ASSLGDLSQPQH
NA	TRBV5-1	ASSLASGGQGSDTQY
few	TRBV19	ASRGQGAEGAF
NA	TRBV30	AWSEGTRLSKNIQY
NA	TRBV6-5	ASSYSTGISYEQY
NA	TRBV5-6	ASSLLGGGAYNEQF
NA	TRBV27	ASSRGTGGEAF
few	TRBV27	ASGDRDHEQY
NA	TRBV27	ASSNGDTDTQY
NA	TRBV4-2	ASSLSRYREQY
few	TRBV5-1	ASSLGNSGPDTQY
NA	TRBV18	ASSPEGRGANVLT
NA	TRBV7-9	ASSFWGLANTGELF
NA	TRBV6-1	ASSEPSGVYEQY
NA	TRBV19	ASTGQDRVGYT
NA	TRBV6-1	ASGEWEAAF
NA	TRBV27	ASSTGGSYEQY
NA	TRBV4-3	ASSQDHPGRGGYT
NA	TRBV19	ASTPGRTGDQPQH
NA	TRBV28	ASSLHTGSEQY
NA	TRBV23-1	ASSRRGQANEKLF
few	TRBV14	ASRLTGDNTEAF
NA	TRBV28	ASSLQEGRADTQY
NA	TRBV30	AWTAPSSNTEAF
few	TRBV6-5	ASSRGLHSGNTIY
NA	TRBV5-1	ASRTGQETQY
NA	TRBV27	ASSSPGQGGSRASYT